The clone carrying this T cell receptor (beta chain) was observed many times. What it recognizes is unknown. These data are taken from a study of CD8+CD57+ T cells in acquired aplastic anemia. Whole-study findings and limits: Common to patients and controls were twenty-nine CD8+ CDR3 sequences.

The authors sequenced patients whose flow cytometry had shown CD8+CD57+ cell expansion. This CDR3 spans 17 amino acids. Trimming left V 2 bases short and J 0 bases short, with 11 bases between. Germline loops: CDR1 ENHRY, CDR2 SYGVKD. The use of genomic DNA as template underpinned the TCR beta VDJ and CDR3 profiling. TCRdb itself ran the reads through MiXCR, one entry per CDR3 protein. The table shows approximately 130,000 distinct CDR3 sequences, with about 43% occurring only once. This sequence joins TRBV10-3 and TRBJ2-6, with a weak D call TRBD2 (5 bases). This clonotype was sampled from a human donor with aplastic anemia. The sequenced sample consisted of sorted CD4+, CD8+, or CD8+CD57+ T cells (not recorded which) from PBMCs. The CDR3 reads CAISEETGFSGANVLTF. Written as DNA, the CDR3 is TGTGCCATCAGTGAGGAGACGGGATTCTCTGGGGCCAACGTCCTGACTTTC.